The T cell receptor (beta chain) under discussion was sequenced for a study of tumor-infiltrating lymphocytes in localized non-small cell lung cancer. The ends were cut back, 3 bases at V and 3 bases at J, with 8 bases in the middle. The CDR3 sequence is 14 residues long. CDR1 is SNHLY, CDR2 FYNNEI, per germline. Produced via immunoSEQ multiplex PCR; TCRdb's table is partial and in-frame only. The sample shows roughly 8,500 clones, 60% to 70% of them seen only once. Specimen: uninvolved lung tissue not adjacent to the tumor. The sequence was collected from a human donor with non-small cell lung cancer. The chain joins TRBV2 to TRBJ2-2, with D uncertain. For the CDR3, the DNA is TGTGCCAGCAGTGACCAACCTGACACCGGGGAGCTGTTTTTT. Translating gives CASSDQPDTGELFF.